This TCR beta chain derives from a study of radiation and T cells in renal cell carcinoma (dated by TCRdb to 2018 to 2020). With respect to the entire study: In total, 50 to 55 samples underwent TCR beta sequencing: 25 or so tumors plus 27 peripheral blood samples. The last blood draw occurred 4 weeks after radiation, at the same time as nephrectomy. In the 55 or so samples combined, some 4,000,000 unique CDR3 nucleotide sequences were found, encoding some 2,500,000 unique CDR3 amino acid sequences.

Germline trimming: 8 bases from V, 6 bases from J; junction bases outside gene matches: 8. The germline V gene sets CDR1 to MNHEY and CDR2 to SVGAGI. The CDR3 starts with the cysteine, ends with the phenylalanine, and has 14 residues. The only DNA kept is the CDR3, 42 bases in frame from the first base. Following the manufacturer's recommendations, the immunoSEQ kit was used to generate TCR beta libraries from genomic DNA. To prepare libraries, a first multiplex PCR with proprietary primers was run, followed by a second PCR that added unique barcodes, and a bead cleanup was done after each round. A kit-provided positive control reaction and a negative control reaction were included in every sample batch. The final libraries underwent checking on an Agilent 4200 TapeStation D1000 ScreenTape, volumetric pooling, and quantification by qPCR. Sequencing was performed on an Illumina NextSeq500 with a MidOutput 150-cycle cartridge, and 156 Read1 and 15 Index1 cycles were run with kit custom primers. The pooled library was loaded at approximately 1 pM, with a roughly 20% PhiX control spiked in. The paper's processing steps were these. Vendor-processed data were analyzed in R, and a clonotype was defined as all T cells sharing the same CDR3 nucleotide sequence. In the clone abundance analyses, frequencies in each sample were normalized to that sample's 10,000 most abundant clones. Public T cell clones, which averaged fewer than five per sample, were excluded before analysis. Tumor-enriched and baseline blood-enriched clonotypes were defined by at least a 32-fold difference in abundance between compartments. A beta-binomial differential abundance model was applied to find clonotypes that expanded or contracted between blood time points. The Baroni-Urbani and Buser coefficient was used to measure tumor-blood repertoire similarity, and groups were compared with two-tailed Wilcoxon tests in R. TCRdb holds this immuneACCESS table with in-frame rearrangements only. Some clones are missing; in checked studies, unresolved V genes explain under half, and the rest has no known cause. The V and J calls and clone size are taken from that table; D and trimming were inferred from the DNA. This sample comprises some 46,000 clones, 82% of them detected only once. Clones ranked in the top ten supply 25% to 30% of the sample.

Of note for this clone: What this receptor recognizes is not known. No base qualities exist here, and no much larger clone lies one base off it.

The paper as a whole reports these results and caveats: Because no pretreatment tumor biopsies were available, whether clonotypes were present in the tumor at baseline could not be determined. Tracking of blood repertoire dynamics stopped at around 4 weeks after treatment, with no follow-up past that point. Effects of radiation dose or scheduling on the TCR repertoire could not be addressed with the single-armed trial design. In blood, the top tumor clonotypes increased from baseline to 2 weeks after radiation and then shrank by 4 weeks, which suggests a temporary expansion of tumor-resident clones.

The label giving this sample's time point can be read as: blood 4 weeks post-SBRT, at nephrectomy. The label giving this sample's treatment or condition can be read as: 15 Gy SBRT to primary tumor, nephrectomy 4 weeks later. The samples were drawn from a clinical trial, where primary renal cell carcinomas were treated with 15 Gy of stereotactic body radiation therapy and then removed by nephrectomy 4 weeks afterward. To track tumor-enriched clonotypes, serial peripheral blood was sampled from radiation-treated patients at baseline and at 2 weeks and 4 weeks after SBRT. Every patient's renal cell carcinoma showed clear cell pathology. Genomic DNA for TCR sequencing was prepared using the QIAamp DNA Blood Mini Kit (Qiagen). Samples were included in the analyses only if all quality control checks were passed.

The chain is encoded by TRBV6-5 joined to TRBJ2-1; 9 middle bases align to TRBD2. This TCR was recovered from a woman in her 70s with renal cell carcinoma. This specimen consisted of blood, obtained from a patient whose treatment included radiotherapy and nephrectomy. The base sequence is TGTGCCAGCGCAACTAGCGGGCTTGGCAATGAGCAGTTCTTC. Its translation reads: CASATSGLGNEQFF.